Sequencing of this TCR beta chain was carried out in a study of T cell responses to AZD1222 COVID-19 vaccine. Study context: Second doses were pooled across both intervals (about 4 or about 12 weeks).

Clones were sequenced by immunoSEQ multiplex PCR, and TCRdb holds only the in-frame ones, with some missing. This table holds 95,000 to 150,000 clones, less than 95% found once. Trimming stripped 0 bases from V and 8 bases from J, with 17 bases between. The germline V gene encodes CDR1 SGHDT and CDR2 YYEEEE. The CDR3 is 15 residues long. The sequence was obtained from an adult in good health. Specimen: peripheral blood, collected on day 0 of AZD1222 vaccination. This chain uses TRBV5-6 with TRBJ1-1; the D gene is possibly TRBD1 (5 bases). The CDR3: CASSLGGFTEYEAFF. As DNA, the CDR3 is TGTGCCAGCAGCTTGGGGGGGTTTACCGAGTACGAAGCTTTCTTT.